This T cell receptor (beta chain) was found in a study of glioma-infiltrating T cells after dendritic cell vaccination. Study-wide context: Patients received autologous tumor lysate-pulsed dendritic cell vaccination between about 2002 and 2012. General study results and limits: Complete blood and tumor specimen sets were limited to few patients.

Clones were read by immunoSEQ multiplex PCR, and TCRdb kept only the in-frame ones, dropping some. The sample consists of 90,000 or so clones, 75% to 85% of them appearing once. The CDR3 loop spans 12 amino acids. Trimming left V 6 bases short and J 1 base short, with 6 bases between. CDR1 is SNHLY, CDR2 FYNNEI, per germline. To note about this clone: The antigen is unknown.

Documented time point: after dendritic cell vaccination, including at tumor progression/relapse. Isocitrate dehydrogenase mutation was absent in all glioblastoma patients. This material consisted of blood, taken after dendritic cell vaccination. The source is a human donor with glioblastoma. The gene calls are TRBV2 and TRBJ1-1; perhaps TRBD1 as D (5 bases). In DNA form, the CDR3 reads TGTGCCAGCAGGACAGCGAACACTGAAGCTTTCTTT. Translating gives CASRTANTEAFF.